What follows are 21 T cell receptor beta chains derived from one specimen sequenced in a study of T cells in Graves' hyperthyroidism and ophthalmopathy. TCR beta CDR3 regions were amplified from RNA transcripts. Using the HTBI primer set, a first-round RT-PCR was run on the TCR CDR3. MiXCR, applied by TCRdb to the multiplex PCR reads, yields one record per CDR3 protein. The table includes some 300,000 distinct CDR3 sequences, roughly 18% detected once. Sequenced material: blood. These receptors originate from a man in his forties or fifties with Graves' ophthalmopathy.

This clonotype has ten or more counts. The rearrangement uses TRBV7-6 and TRBJ2-5; maybe TRBD1 (5 bases). The CDR3 is made up of 13 amino acids. V dropped 3 bases and J dropped 5 bases, with 10 bases sitting between them. CDR1 is SGHVS and CDR2 is FNYEAQ in the germline V gene. This CDR3 reads CASSLWGRETQYF. CDR3 in DNA: TGTGCCAGCAGCTTGTGGGGCCGGGAGACCCAGTACTTC.

The V and J genes are TRBV5-1 and TRBJ2-1; tentatively, D is TRBD1 (5 bases). V dropped 4 bases and J dropped 10 bases, with 9 bases sitting between them. Germline assignment: CDR1 SGHRS and CDR2 YFSETQ. The CDR3 runs 11 residues. The CDR3 here is CASSPDSEQFF. The CDR3 DNA follows: TGCGCCAGCAGCCCAGACAGCGAGCAGTTCTTC.

In this sample, this clonotype turned up a few times. This sequence joins TRBV11-2 and TRBJ2-1, with 13 positions matching TRBD2. The V segment lost 6 bases and the J segment 10 bases; nucleotides outside the gene matches: 12. The length of the CDR3 is 16 residues. Germline lookup yields CDR1 SGHAT and CDR2 FQNNGV. As DNA, the CDR3 is TGTGCCAGCAGTTGGAAACGACTAGCGGGAGGCCGAGAGCAGTTCTTC. It translates to CASSWKRLAGGREQFF. The full variable domain, its missing parts supplied by reference TRBV11-2 and TRBJ2-1, is EAGVAQSPRYKIIEKRQSVAFWCNPISGHATLYWYQQILGQGPKLLIQFQNNGVVDDSQLPKDRFSAERLKGVDSTLKIQPAKLEDSAVYLCASSWKRLAGGREQFFGPGTRLTVL.

The chain combines TRBV27 with TRBJ1-4, with D unresolved. CDR1 is MNHEY, CDR2 SMNVEV, per germline (reference sequence). CDR3 length: 15 amino acids. V was pared by 5 bases and J by 5 bases, with 15 bases between. CDR3 residues: CASSSSRAQNEKLFF. CDR3 coding DNA: TGTGCCAGCAGTAGTTCCCGGGCCCAGAATGAAAAACTGTTTTTT.

CDR3 sequence reads: CASSQVGRGAVGETQYF. The CDR3 DNA reads as TGTGCCAGCAGCCAAGTAGGGCGGGGGGCTGTCGGAGAGACCCAGTACTTC. The rearrangement links TRBV14 to TRBJ2-5, with 8 positions matching TRBD2. The ends lost 1 base at V and 4 bases at J; junction bases unmatched: 11. The germline gives CDR1 SGHDN, CDR2 FVKESK. The CDR3 loop spans 17 amino acids. Together with reference TRBV14 and TRBJ2-5, the CDR3 gives the full variable domain: EAGVTQFPSHSVIEKGQTVTLRCDPISGHDNLYWYRRVMGKEIKFLLHFVKESKQDESGMPNNRFLAERTGGTYSTLKVQPAELEDSGVYFCASSQVGRGAVGETQYFGPGTRLLVL.

The sample holds a few counts of this clonotype. The CDR3 carries no conserved terminal phenylalanine or tryptophan, so it likely arises from a read error. The chain is built from TRBV18 and TRBJ2-1; no clear D gene. The CDR3 is 13 residues long. Trimming removed 1 base at V and 4 bases at J, with 5 bases between. Germline V gives CDR1 KGHSH, CDR2 LQKENI. This CDR3 is CASSPQTYNEQFL. The CDR3 coding sequence is TGTGCCAGCTCACCACAGACGTACAATGAGCAGTTCCTC.

Only a few counts were recorded for this clonotype. This chain links TRBV6-1 with TRBJ2-7; possible D gene TRBD2, 5 bases. V lost 1 base and J 3 bases, leaving 13 bases between the germline ends. Germline V gene data show CDR1 as MNHNS and CDR2 as SASEGT. The CDR3 sequence is 15 residues long. CDR3 in DNA: TGTGCCAGCAGTGAAGAAATTAGCGAAGACTACGAGCAGTACTTC. Its protein product is CASSEEISEDYEQYF.

This clonotype has only a few counts. The chain uses TRBV28 and TRBJ2-7; 7 bases are a match to TRBD1. Trimming removed 7 bases from V and 2 bases from J; junction bases left unmatched: 11. The CDR3 extends over 15 amino acids. Germline lookup yields CDR1 MDHEN and CDR2 SYDVKM. CDR3 bases: TGTGCCAGCAACGATATTAGACAGGGAGCCTACGAGCAGTACTTC. As protein: CASNDIRQGAYEQYF.

The chain couples TRBV2 to TRBJ2-5; 10 nucleotides match TRBD2. Trimming cost V 2 bases and J 4 bases; bases outside gene matches: 4. This CDR3 contains 15 residues. Germline CDR1 and CDR2: SNHLY and FYNNEI. This chain's CDR3 is CASSELAGDRETQYF. For the CDR3, the DNA is TGTGCCAGCAGTGAACTAGCGGGAGACCGAGAGACCCAGTACTTC.

This clonotype was recorded at least ten times. In DNA, the CDR3 is TGTGCCAGCAGCTTAGCGACAGCGGGGGAGGATACGCAGTATTTT. It specifies CASSLATAGEDTQYF. This chain connects TRBV7-9 to TRBJ2-3; 8 positions match TRBD2. V dropped 0 bases and J dropped 6; count of bases not matched to a gene: 5. This CDR3 comprises 15 residues. The germline V gene has CDR1 SEHNR and CDR2 FQNEAQ (reference sequence).

The CDR3 protein is CASSLRRPSGTNTGELFF. In DNA, the CDR3 is TGTGCCAGCAGCTTACGAAGACCTAGCGGTACGAACACCGGGGAGCTGTTTTTT. The chain links TRBV7-6 to TRBJ2-2, with 7 bases lining up with TRBD2. Looked up from germline, CDR1 is SGHVS and CDR2 is FNYEAQ. This CDR3 is built from 18 residues. Germline trimming cut 2 bases from V and 0 bases from J; bases unmatched to any gene: 9. The entire variable domain, with the rest obtained from reference TRBV7-6 and TRBJ2-2, is as follows: GAGVSQSPRYKVTKRGQDVALRCDPISGHVSLYWYRQALGQGPEFLTYFNYEAQQDKSGLPNDRFSAERPEGSISTLTIQRTEQRDSAMYRCASSLRRPSGTNTGELFFGEGSRLTVL.

The V and J genes are TRBV7-2 and TRBJ1-5; 7 bases fit TRBD1. The CDR3 is 14 residues long. Germline V lookup: CDR1 SGHTA, CDR2 FQGNSA. J was trimmed by 5 bases and V by 5 bases; bases with no gene match: 6. CDR3 bases: TGTGCCAGCAGCCTGGACAGGTCGGATCAGCCCCAGCATTTT. As protein: CASSLDRSDQPQHF.

The chain recombines TRBV20-1 with TRBJ2-3; 7 bases fit TRBD1. V dropped 2 bases and J dropped 6; count of bases not matched to a gene: 11. The CDR3 length is 15 residues. Germline CDR1 and CDR2: DFQATT and SNEGSKA (reference sequence). The CDR3: CSARQGQTSSDTQYF. In DNA, the CDR3 is TGCAGTGCTAGACAGGGACAGACTTCTAGCGATACGCAGTATTTT.

Regarding this clonotype: Relative to the germline gene, one junction end is altered; a read error may explain this. The V gene is TRBV4-1, the J gene TRBJ1-5, with D hard to call. The CDR3 runs to 15 residues. Looked up from germline, CDR1 is MGHRA and CDR2 is YSYEKL. The CDR3 loop reads CASSQARDSNQPQHF. CDR3 sequence (DNA): TGCGCCAGCAGTCAAGCTAGGGATAGCAATCAGCCCCAGCATTTT.

The rearrangement links TRBV18 to TRBJ2-4; D remains unclear. The V and J ends lost 2 bases and 3 bases respectively, with 14 bases between them. The germline V gene encodes CDR1 KGHSH and CDR2 LQKENI. The CDR3 is 16 residues long. The CDR3 region has the DNA TGTGCCAGCTCACCAGGGCCGGACGATGACAAAAACATTCAGTACTTC. It translates to CASSPGPDDDKNIQYF.

The rearrangement joins TRBV5-1 to TRBJ1-5; D is possibly TRBD1 (5 bases). The V gene lost 0 bases and the J gene lost 6 bases, with 10 bases spanning the gap. The CDR3 totals 14 residues. Looked up from germline, CDR1 is SGHRS and CDR2 is YFSETQ. The CDR3 region is CASSLGGMGQPQHF. For the CDR3, the DNA is TGCGCCAGCAGCTTGGGGGGGATGGGTCAGCCCCAGCATTTT.

This clonotype was observed many times. The V and J genes are TRBV11-2 and TRBJ2-1; no reliable D call. The CDR3 sequence is 13 residues long. V was cut by 1 base and J by 3 bases, with 4 bases left in between. The germline V gene has CDR1 SGHAT and CDR2 FQNNGV. The CDR3 nucleotides read TGTGCCAGCAGCTTAGCACACTACAATGAGCAGTTCTTC. Protein product: CASSLAHYNEQFF.

The chain couples TRBV30 to TRBJ2-7; 11 nucleotides match TRBD2. The CDR3 spans 15 residues. Germline values: CDR1 GTSNPN, CDR2 SVGIG (reference sequence). With V trimmed by 3 bases and J by 4 bases, 8 bases remained unmatched. In DNA, the CDR3 is TGTGCCTGGAGACTCCTTAGCGGGAGGGGTTACGAGCAGTACTTC. This sequence encodes CAWRLLSGRGYEQYF.

This clonotype occurred many times. V usage is TRBV4-1 and J usage is TRBJ1-3, with D perhaps matching TRBD1 (6 bases). CDR1 and CDR2 (germline): MGHRA, YSYEKL. This CDR3 spans 16 amino acids. Trimming shortened V by 3 bases and J by 0 bases, and 12 bases separated the two germline ends. This chain's CDR3 is CASSQAPDSSGNTIYF. The CDR3 DNA sequence: TGCGCCAGCAGCCAGGCCCCGGACAGCTCTGGAAACACCATATATTTT.

The chain links TRBV12-3 or TRBV12-4 to TRBJ2-1; TRBD1 matches at 8 bases. The CDR3 spans 15 residues. The ends lost 7 bases at V and 2 bases at J; junction bases unmatched: 7. The CDR3 is CASTLDRVTYNEQFF. DNA for the CDR3: TGTGCCAGCACCCTGGACAGGGTAACCTACAATGAGCAGTTCTTC.

This chain uses TRBV11-2 with TRBJ2-5, with 10 bases matching TRBD1. The CDR3 is made up of 14 amino acids. CDR1 is SGHAT and CDR2 is FQNNGV in the germline V gene. The V and J ends lost 5 bases and 5 bases, in that order; junction bases with no gene match: 5. The chain's CDR3 is CASSQGGQGETQYF. The CDR3 bases are TGTGCCAGCAGCCAAGGGGGACAGGGGGAGACCCAGTACTTC.